A single sample gave rise to the 9 T cell receptor beta chains below, sequenced in a study of OX40 agonist ivuxolimab in advanced cancers. Library prep was done by the immunoSEQ multiplex PCR assay. TCRdb carries this immuneACCESS record with in-frame sequences only. Its versions omit some clonotypes, under half of them owing to an unresolved V gene in the studies checked, with the rest unexplained. This sample holds 16,000 or so clones; about 77% were observed only once. Roughly an eighth of the sample is in the top ten clones. Sequences were derived from CD4+ or CD8+ T cells sorted from blood, sampled in a trial of the OX40 agonist ivuxolimab. The source is an adult with an advanced solid tumor such as melanoma, head and neck, liver or kidney cancer.

The J gene is TRBJ1-6, the V gene TRBV4-3; no definite D call. There are 19 residues in the CDR3. V lost 0 bases and J lost 7, with 22 bases in between. Germline V CDR1 and CDR2: LGHNA, YSLEER. CDR3 loop: CASSQDHYRQDFLNSPLHF. The CDR3 DNA follows: TGCGCCAGCAGCCAAGATCATTATCGGCAGGACTTTCTCAATTCACCCCTCCACTTT.

This clone was seen only a few times. The rearrangement links TRBV6-5 to TRBJ1-6, with D perhaps TRBD1 (6 bases). Trimming left V 6 bases short and J 6 bases short, with 6 bases between. This CDR3 is built from 12 residues. Germline V gene sequence: CDR1 MNHEY, CDR2 SVGAGI. CDR3 residues: CASRDSNSPLHF. The CDR3 DNA is TGTGCCAGCAGGGACAGTAATTCACCCCTCCACTTT.

As concerns this clone: At one of its ends the junction is not consistent with the germline gene, which may arise from a read error. In DNA form, the CDR3 reads TGTGTCAGCAGCCCCCCTTTCTTGGCCACTAGCACAGATACGCAGTATTTT. It encodes CVSSPPFLATSTDTQYF. The chain carries TRBV7-9 and TRBJ2-3; D is uncertain. The length of the CDR3 is 17 residues. Germline V CDR1 and CDR2: SEHNR, FQNEAQ (reference sequence).

The chain has TRBV6-5 and TRBJ1-1; D is ambiguous. Per the germline V gene, CDR1 is MNHEY and CDR2 is SVGAGI. The CDR3 loop spans 14 amino acids. V was trimmed by 2 bases and J by 7 bases, leaving 14 bases between them. The CDR3 loop is CASSYPDRHLEAFF. CDR3 in DNA: TGTGCCAGCAGTTACCCCGACCGACACCTTGAAGCTTTCTTT.

The chain joins TRBV4-3 to TRBJ2-1; maybe TRBD2 (6 bases). The V and J ends lost 1 base and 3 bases respectively, with 10 bases between them. This CDR3 is 15 amino acids long. The germline CDR1 and CDR2 sequences are LGHNA and YSLEER. As DNA, the CDR3 is TGCGCCAGCAGCCAAGGACTAGGATTCTACAATGAGCAGTTCTTC. Amino acids: CASSQGLGFYNEQFF.

This chain connects TRBV6-5 to TRBJ1-1; no firm D call. Germline-derived CDR1 and CDR2 are MNHEY and SVGAGI. V shed 4 bases and J shed 4 bases, with 7 bases lying between them. This CDR3 has 12 residues. The CDR3: CASSSPGTEAFF. CDR3 nucleotide sequence: TGTGCCAGCAGTTCCCCCGGCACTGAAGCTTTCTTT.

The genes are TRBV6-5 and TRBJ2-1; D tentatively fits TRBD1 or TRBD2 (5 bases each). This CDR3 is 16 amino acids long. Trimming removed 0 bases at V and 5 bases at J, with 14 bases between. Germline CDR1 reads MNHEY; CDR2 reads SVGAGI. In DNA, the CDR3 is TGTGCCAGCAGTTACTCGACTCCATCGGGACACAATGAGCAGTTCTTC. It codes for CASSYSTPSGHNEQFF.

The chain combines TRBV5-1 with TRBJ2-2, with D perhaps assigned TRBD1 or TRBD2 (7 bases each). The length of the CDR3 is 14 residues. The V gene lost 0 bases and the J gene lost 6 bases, with 9 bases spanning the gap. Germline V gene lookup returns CDR1 SGHRS and CDR2 YFSETQ. The CDR3 loop reads CASSLAGGAGELFF. CDR3 in DNA: TGCGCCAGCAGCTTGGCAGGGGGGGCCGGGGAGCTGTTTTTT.

V usage is TRBV5-6 and J usage is TRBJ2-1; weak D call: TRBD1 (5 bases). Per germline, CDR1 SGHDT and CDR2 YYEEEE. The CDR3 sequence is 14 residues long. V dropped 1 base and J dropped 2 bases, with 7 bases sitting between them. The CDR3: CASSLTGTYNEQFF. The CDR3 DNA reads as TGTGCCAGCAGCTTGACAGGTACCTACAATGAGCAGTTCTTC.